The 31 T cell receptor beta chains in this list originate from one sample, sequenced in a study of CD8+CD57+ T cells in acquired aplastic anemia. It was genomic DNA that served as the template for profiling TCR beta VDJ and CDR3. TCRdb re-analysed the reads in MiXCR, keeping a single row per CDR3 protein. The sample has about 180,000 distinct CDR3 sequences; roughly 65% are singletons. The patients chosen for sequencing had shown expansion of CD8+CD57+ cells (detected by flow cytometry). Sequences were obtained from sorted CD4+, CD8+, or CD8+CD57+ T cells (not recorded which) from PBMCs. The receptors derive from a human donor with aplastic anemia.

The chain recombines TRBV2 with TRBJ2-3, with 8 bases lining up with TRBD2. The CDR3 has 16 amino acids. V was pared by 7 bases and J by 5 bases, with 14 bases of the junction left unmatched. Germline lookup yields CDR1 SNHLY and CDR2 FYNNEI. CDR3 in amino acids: CASIPTTGGAGDTQYF. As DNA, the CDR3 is TGTGCCAGCATACCGACGACCGGGGGGGCCGGAGATACGCAGTATTTT.

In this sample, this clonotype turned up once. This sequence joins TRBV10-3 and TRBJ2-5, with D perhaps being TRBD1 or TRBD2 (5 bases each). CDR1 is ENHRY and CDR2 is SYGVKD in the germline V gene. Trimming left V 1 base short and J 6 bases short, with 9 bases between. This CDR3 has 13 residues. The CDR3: CAISEYQGQTQYF. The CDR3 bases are TGTGCCATCAGTGAGTACCAGGGACAGACCCAGTACTTC.

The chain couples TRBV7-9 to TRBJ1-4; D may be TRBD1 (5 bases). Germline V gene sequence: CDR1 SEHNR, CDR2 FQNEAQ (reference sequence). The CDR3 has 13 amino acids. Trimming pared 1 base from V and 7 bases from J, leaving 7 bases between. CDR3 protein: CASSLGDSEKLFF. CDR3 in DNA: TGTGCCAGCAGCTTAGGCGACAGTGAAAAACTGTTTTTT.

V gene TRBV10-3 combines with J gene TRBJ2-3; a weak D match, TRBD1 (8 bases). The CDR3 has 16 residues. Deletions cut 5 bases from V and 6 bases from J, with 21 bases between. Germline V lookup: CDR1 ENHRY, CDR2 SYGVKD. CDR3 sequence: CAISSDRGGKLDTQYF. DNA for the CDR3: TGTGCCATCAGTAGCGACAGGGGAGGGAAGCTTGATACGCAGTATTTT.

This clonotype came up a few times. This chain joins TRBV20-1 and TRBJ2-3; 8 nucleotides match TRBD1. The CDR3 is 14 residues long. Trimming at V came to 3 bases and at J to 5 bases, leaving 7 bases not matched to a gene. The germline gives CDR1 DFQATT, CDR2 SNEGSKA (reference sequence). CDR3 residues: CSASIRGRVDTQYF. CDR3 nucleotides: TGCAGTGCTAGTATCAGGGGGCGCGTAGATACGCAGTATTTT.

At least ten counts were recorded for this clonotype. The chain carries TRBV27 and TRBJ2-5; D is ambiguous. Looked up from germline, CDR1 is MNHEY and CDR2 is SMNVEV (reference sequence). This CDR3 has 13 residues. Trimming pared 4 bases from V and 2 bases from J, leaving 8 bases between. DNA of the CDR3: TGTGCCAGCAGTTCGCGGTGGCAAGAGACCCAGTACTTC. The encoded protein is CASSSRWQETQYF.

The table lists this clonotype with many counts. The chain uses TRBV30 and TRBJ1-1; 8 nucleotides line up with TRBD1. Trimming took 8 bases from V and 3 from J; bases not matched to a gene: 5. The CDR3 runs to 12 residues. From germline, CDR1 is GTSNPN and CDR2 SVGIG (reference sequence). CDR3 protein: CAGQGTYTEAFF. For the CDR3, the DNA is TGTGCCGGACAGGGTACGTACACTGAAGCTTTCTTT.

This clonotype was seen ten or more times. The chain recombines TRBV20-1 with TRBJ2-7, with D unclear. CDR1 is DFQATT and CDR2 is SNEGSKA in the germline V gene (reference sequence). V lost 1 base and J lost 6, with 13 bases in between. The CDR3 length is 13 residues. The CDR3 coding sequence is TGCAGTGCTAGAGGTTTAGTTGCCGGCGAGCAGTACTTC. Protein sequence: CSARGLVAGEQYF.

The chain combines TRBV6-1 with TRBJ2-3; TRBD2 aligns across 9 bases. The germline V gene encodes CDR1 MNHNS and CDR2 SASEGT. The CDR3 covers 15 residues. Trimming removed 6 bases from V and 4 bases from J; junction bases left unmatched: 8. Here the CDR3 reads CASSGAGGRADTQYF. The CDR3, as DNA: TGTGCCAGCAGCGGAGCGGGGGGCCGAGCAGATACGCAGTATTTT.

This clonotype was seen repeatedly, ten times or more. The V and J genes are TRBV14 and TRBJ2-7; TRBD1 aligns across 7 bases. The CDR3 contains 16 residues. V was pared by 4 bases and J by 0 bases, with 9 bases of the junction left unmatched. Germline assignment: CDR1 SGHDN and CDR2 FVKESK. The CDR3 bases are TGTGCCAGCAGCCTTTACACCGGGACAGCCTCCTACGAGCAGTACTTC. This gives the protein CASSLYTGTASYEQYF.

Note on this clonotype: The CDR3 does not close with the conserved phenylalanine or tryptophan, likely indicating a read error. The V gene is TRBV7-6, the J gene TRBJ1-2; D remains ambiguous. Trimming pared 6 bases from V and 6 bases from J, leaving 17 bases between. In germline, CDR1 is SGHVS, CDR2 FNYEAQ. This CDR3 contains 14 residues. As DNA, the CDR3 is TGTGCCAGCAGGTTAAGAGAGTCTCGGGATGGCTACACCTCC. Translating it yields CASRLRESRDGYTS.

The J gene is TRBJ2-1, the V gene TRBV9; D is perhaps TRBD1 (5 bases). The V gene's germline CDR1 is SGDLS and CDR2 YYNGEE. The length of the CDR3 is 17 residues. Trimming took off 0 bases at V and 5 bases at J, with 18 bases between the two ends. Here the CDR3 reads CASSVGGDWGKDNEQFF. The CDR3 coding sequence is TGTGCCAGCAGCGTAGGGGGTGATTGGGGCAAGGACAATGAGCAGTTCTTC.

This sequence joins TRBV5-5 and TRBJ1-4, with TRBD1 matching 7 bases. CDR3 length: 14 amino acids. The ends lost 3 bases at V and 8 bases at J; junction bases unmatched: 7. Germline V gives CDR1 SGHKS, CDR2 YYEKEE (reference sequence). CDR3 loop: CASSYDRVDEKLFF. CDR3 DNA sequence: TGTGCCAGCAGCTATGACAGGGTTGACGAAAAACTGTTTTTT.

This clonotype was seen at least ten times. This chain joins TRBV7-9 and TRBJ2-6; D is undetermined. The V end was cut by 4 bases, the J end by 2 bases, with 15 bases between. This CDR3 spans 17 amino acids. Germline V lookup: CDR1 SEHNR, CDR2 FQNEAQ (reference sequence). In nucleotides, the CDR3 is TGTGCCAGCAGCTCCCCTCTTAGTCTGCCTGGGGCCAACGTCCTGACTTTC. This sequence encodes CASSSPLSLPGANVLTF.

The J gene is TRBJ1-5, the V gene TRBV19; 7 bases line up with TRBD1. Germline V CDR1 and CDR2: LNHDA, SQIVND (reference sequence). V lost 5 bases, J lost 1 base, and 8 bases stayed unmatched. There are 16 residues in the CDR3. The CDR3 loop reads CASSGDRALSNQPQHF. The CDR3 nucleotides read TGTGCCAGTAGTGGGGACAGAGCACTAAGCAATCAGCCCCAGCATTTT. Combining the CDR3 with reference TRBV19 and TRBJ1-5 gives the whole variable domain DGGITQSPKYLFRKEGQNVTLSCEQNLNHDAMYWYRQDPGQGLRLIYYSQIVNDFQKGDIAEGYSVSREKKESFPLTVTSAQKNPTAFYLCASSGDRALSNQPQHFGDGTRLSIL.

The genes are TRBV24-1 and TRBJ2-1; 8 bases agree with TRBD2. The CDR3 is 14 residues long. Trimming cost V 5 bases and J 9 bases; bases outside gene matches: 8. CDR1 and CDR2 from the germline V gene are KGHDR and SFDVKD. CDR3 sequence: CATSVSGGGGEQFF. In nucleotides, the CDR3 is TGTGCCACCAGTGTTTCGGGGGGGGGTGGTGAGCAGTTCTTC.

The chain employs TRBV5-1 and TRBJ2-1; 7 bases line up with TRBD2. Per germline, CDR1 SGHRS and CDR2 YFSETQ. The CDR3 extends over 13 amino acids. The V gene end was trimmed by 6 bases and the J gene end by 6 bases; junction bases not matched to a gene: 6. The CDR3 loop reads CASTLGGFNEQFF. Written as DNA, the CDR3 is TGCGCCAGCACCCTGGGGGGGTTCAATGAGCAGTTCTTC.

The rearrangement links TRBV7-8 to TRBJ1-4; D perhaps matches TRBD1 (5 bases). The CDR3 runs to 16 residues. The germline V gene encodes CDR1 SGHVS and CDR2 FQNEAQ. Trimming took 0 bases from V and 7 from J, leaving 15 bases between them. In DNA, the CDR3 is TGTGCCAGCAGCTTAGCCTGGGGCCGGGGACTTGAAAAACTGTTTTTT. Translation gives CASSLAWGRGLEKLFF.

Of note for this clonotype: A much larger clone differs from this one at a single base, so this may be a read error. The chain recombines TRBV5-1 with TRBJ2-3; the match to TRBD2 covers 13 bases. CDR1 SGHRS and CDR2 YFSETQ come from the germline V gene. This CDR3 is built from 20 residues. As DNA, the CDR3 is TGCGCCAGCAGCTTGAGGACTAGCGGGGGCCTCTACGTAAGCACAGATACGCAGTCTTTT. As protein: CASSLRTSGGLYVSTDTQSF.

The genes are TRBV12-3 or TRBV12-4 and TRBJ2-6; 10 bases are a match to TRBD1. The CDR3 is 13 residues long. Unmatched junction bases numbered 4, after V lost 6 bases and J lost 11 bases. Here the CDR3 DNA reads TGTGCCAGCAGGGGACAGGGGTACGACGTCCTGACTTTC. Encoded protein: CASRGQGYDVLTF.

The CDR3 region has the DNA TGCGCCAGCAGCGTAAGGACAGGGGGAGATACGCAGTATTTT. It is translated as CASSVRTGGDTQYF. The J gene is TRBJ2-3, the V gene TRBV4-3, with 10 bases lining up with TRBD1. V lost 5 bases and J lost 5; bases outside the gene matches: 4. The CDR3 runs to 14 residues. From germline, CDR1 is LGHNA and CDR2 YSLEER.

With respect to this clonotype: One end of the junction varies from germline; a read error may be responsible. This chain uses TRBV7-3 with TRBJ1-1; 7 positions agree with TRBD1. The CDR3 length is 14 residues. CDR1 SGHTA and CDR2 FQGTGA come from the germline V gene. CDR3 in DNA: TGTGCCGGCAGCTTAGAAAGGGGGCTGAGTGAAGCTTTCTTT. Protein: CAGSLERGLSEAFF.

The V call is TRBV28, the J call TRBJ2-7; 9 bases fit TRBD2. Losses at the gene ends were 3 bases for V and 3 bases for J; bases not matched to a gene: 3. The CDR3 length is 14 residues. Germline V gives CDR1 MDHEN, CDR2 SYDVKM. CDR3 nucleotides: TGTGCCAGCAGTTTCTCACTAGCGGGCTACGAGCAGTACTTC. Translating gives CASSFSLAGYEQYF. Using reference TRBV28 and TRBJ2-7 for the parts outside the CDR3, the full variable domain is DVKVTQSSRYLVKRTGEKVFLECVQDMDHENMFWYRQDPGLGLRLIYFSYDVKMKEKGDIPEGYSVSREKKERFSLILESASTNQTSMYLCASSFSLAGYEQYFGPGTRLTVT.

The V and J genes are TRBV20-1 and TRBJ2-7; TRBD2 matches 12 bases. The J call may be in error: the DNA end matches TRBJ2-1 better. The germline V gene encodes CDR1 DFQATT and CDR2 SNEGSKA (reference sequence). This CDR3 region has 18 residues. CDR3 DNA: TGCAGTGCTAGAGATAGTCGGACTAGCGGGGATCAATACAATGAGCAGTTCTTC. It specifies CSARDSRTSGDQYNEQFF.

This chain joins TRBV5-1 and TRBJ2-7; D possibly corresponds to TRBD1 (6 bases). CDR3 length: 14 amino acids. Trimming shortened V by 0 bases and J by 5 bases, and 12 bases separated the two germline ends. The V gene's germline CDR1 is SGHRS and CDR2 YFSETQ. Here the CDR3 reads CASSLGGQRDEQYF. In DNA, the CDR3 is TGCGCCAGCAGCTTGGGGGGACAACGGGACGAGCAGTACTTC.

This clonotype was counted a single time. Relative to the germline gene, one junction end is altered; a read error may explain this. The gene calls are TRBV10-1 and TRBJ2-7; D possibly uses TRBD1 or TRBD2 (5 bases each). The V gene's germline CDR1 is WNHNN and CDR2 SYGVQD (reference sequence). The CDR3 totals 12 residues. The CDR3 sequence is CASTNFRRGVLF. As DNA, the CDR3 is TGCGCCAGCACGAACTTTCGAAGGGGAGTCCTCTTC.

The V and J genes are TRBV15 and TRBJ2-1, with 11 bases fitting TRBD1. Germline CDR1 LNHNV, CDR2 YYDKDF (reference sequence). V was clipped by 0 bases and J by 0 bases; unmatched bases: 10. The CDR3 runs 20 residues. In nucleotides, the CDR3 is TGTGCCACCAGCAGAGATAAGGGGACAGGGGGTCGGAGCTCCTACAATGAGCAGTTCTTC. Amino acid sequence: CATSRDKGTGGRSSYNEQFF.

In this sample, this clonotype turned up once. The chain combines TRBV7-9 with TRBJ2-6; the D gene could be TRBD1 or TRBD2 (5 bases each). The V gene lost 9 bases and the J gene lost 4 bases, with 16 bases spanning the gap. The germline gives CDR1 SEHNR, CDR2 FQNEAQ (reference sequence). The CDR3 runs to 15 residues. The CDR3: CASGTLFWGANVLTF. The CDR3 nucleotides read TGTGCCAGTGGGACCCTTTTTTGGGGGGCCAACGTCCTGACTTTC.

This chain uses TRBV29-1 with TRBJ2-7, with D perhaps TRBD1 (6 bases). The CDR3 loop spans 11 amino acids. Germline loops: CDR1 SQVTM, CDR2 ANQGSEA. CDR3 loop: CSRPDSYEQYF. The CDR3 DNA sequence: TGCAGTCGTCCGGACAGCTACGAGCAGTACTTC.

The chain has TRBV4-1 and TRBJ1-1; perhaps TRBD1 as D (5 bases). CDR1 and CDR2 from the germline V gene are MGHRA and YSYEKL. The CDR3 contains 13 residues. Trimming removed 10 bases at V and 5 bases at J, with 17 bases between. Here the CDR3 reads CATSPGRGTEAFF. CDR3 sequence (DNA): TGCGCCACTTCCCCCGGACGGGGGACTGAAGCTTTCTTT.

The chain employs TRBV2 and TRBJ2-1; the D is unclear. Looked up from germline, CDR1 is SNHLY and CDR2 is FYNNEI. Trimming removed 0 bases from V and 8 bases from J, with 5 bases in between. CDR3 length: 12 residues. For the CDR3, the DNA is TGTGCCAGCAGTGAAGCGCGACATGAGCAGTTCTTC. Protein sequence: CASSEARHEQFF.